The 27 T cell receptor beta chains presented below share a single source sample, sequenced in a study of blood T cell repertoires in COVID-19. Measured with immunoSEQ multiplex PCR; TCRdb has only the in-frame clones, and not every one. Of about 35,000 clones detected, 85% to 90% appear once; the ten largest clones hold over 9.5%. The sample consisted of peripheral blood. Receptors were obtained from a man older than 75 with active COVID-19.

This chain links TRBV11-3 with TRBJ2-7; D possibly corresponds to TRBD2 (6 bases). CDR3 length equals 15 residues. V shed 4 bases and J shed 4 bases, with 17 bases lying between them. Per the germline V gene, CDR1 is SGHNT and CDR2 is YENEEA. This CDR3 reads CASSWGPGGDYEQYF. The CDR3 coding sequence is TGTGCCAGCAGCTGGGGACCCGGGGGTGATTACGAGCAGTACTTC.

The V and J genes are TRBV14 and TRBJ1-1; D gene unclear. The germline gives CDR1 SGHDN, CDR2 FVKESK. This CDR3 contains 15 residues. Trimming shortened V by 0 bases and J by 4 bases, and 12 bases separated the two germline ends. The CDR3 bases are TGTGCCAGCAGCCAAGATCGTGTCAGGTCCACTGAAGCTTTCTTT. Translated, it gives CASSQDRVRSTEAFF.

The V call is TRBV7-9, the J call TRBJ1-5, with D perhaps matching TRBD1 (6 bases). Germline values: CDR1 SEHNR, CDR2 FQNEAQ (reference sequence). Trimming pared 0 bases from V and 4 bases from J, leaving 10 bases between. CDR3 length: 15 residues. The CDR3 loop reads CASSLAQTGNQPQHF. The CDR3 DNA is TGTGCCAGCAGCTTAGCCCAGACAGGTAATCAGCCCCAGCATTTT.

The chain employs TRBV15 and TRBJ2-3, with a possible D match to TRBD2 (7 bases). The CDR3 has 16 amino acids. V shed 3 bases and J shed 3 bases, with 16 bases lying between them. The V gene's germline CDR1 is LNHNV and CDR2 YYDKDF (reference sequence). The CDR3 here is CATSSPGRGGTDTQYF. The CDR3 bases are TGTGCCACCAGCAGCCCGGGGAGGGGGGGAACAGATACGCAGTATTTT.

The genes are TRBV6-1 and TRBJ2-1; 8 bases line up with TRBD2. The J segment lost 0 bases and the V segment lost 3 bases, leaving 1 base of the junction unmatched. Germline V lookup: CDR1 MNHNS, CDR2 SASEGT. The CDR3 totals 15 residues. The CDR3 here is CASSDGTSSYNEQFF. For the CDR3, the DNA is TGTGCCAGCAGTGACGGGACTAGCTCCTACAATGAGCAGTTCTTC.

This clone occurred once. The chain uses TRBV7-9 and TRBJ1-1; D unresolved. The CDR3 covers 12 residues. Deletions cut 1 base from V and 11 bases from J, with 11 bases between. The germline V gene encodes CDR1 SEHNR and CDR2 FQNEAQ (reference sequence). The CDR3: CASSLEGGLAFF. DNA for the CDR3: TGTGCCAGCAGCTTAGAAGGCGGGTTGGCTTTCTTT.

The CDR3 DNA is TGTGCCAGCAGCTTGGGGACTATACACTACGAGCAGTACTTC. This encodes CASSLGTIHYEQYF. The genes are TRBV5-6 and TRBJ2-7; D may be TRBD2 (6 bases). With 0 bases removed from V and 3 bases from J, the gap between germline ends came to 10 bases. The germline V gene has CDR1 SGHDT and CDR2 YYEEEE. The CDR3 is 14 residues long.

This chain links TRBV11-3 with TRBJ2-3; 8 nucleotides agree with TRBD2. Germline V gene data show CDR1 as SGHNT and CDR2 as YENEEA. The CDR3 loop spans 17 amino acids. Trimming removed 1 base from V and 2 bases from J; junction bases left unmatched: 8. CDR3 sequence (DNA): TGTGCCAGCAGCTTAGGCCGGGGGGGGGCCTTCACAGATACGCAGTATTTT. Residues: CASSLGRGGAFTDTQYF.

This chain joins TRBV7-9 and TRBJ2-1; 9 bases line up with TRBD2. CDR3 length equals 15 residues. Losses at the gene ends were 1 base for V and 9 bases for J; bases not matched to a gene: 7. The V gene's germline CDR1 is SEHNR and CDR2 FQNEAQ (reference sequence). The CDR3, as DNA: TGTGCCAGCAGCTTAGTGTGGACTAGCGCATCTGAGCAGTTCTTC. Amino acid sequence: CASSLVWTSASEQFF.

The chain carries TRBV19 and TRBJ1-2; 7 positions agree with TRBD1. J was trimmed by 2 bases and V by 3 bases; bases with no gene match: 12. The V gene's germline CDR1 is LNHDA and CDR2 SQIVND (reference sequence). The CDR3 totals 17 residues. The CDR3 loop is CASSMTNPTGNNYGYTF. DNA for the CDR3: TGTGCCAGTAGTATGACAAATCCGACAGGGAACAACTATGGCTACACCTTC.

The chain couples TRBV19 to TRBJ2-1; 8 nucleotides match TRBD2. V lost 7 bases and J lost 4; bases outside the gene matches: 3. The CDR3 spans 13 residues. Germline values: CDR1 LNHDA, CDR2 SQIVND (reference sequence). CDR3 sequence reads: CASNGRAYNEQFF. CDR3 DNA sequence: TGTGCCAGTAACGGGAGGGCGTACAATGAGCAGTTCTTC.

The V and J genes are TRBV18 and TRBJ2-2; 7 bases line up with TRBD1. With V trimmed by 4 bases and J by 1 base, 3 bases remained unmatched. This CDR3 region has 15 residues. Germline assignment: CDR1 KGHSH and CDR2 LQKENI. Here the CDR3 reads CASSQTGVNTGELFF. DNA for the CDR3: TGTGCCAGCTCACAAACAGGGGTGAACACCGGGGAGCTGTTTTTT.

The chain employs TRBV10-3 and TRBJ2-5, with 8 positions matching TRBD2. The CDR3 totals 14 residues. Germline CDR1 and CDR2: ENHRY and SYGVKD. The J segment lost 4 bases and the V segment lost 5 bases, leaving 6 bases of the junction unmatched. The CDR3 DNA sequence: TGTGCCATCAGTCCCGGGACTAGTACAGAGACCCAGTACTTC. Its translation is CAISPGTSTETQYF.

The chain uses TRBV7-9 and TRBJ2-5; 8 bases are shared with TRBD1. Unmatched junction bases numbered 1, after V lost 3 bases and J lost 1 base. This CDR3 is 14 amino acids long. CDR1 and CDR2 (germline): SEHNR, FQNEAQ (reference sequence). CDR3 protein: CASSLGQVQETQYF. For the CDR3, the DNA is TGTGCCAGCAGCTTGGGACAGGTCCAAGAGACCCAGTACTTC.

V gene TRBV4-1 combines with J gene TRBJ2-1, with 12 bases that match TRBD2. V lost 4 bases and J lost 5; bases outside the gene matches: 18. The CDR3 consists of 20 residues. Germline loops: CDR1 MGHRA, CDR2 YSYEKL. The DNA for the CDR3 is TGCGCCAGCAGCCGATTAGTAGGGGCTAGCGGGAGGGACTTGAACAATGAGCAGTTCTTC. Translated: CASSRLVGASGRDLNNEQFF.

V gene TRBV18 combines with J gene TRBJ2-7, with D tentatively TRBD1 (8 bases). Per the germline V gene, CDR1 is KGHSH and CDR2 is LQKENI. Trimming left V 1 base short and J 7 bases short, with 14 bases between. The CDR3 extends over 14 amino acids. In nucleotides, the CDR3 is TGTGCCAGCTCACCACTAGGACAGGGAGGGGAGCAGTACTTC. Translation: CASSPLGQGGEQYF.

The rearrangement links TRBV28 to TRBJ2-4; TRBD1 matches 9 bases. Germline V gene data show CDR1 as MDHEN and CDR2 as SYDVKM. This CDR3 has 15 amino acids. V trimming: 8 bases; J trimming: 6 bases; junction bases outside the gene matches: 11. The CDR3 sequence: CASQPGGQGRNIQYF. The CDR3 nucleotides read TGTGCCAGCCAACCTGGCGGACAGGGGCGAAACATTCAGTACTTC.

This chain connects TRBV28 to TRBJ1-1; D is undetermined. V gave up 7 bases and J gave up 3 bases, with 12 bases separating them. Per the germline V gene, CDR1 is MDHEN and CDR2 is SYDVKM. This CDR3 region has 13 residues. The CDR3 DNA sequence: TGTGCCAGCACCCCCCCGAGGGACACTGAAGCTTTCTTT. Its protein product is CASTPPRDTEAFF.

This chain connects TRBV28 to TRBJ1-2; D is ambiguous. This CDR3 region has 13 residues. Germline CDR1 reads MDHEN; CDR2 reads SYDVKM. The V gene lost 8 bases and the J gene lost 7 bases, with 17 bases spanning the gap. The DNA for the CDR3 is TGTGCCAGCTCCAAGTGGGCTTACGGTGGCTACACCTTC. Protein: CASSKWAYGGYTF.

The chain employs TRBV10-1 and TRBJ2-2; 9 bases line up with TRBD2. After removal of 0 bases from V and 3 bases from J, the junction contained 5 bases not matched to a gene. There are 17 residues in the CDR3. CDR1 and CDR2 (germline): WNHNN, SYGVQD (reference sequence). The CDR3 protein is CASSESRAGGYTGELFF. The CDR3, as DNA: TGCGCCAGCAGTGAGTCGAGGGCGGGAGGGTACACCGGGGAGCTGTTTTTT.

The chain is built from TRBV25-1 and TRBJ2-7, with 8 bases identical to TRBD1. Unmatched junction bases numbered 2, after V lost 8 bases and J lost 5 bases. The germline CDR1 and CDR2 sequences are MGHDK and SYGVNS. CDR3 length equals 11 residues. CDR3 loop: CASHRGNEQYF. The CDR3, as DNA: TGTGCCAGCCACAGGGGGAACGAGCAGTACTTC.

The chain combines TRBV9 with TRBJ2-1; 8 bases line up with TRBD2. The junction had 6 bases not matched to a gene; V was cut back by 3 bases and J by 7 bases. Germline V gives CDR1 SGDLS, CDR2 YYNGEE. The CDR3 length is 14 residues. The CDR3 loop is CASSASGRGNEQFF. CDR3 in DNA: TGTGCCAGCAGCGCGTCCGGGAGGGGGAATGAGCAGTTCTTC.

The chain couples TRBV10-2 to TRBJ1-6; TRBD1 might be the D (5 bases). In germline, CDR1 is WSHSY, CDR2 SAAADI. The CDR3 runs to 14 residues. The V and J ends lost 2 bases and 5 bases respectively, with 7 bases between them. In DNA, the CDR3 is TGCGCCAGCAGTGAGGGGGGGAATAATTCACCCCTCCACTTT. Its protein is CASSEGGNNSPLHF.

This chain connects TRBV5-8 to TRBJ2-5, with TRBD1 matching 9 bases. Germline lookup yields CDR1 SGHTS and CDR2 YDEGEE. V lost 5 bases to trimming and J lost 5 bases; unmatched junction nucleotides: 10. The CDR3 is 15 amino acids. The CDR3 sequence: CASRPGQGILETQYF. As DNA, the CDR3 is TGTGCCAGCAGGCCGGGACAGGGTATTCTGGAGACCCAGTACTTC.

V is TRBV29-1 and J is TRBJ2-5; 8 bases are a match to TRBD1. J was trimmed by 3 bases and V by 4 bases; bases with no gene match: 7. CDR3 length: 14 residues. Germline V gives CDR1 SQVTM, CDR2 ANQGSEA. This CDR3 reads CSVVRRGREETQYF. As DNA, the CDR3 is TGCAGCGTTGTCCGCAGGGGGCGAGAAGAGACCCAGTACTTC.

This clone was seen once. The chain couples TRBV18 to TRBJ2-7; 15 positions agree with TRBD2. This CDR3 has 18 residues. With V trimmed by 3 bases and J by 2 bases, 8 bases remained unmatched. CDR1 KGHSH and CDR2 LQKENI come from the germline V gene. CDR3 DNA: TGTGCCAGCTCACCTCTGGGACTAGCGGGAGGCCGAGCCTACGAGCAGTACTTC. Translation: CASSPLGLAGGRAYEQYF.

The DNA for the CDR3 is TGTGCCAGTAGTCAAAGCTCCCCCTACAATGAGCAGTTCTTC. It codes for CASSQSSPYNEQFF. The gene calls are TRBV19 and TRBJ2-1; D gene ambiguous. Between the trimmed V and J ends, which lost 5 bases and 2 bases, there was a span of 10 bases. From germline, CDR1 is LNHDA and CDR2 SQIVND (reference sequence). The CDR3 loop spans 14 amino acids.